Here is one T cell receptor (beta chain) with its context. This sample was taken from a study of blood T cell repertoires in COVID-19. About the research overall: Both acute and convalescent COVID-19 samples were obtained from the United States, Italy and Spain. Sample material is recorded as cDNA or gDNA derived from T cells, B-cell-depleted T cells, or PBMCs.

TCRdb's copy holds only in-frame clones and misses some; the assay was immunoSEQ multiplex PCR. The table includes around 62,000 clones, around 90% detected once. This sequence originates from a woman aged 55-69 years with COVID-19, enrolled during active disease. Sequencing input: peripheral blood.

CDR3 nucleotides: TGTGCCAGCAGCGCTGCTCGCGGGAGGTTCGACGAGCAGTACTTC. Translating gives CASSAARGRFDEQYF. This rearrangement joins TRBV28 to TRBJ2-7; 8 nucleotides agree with TRBD2. The CDR3 is 15 residues long. Per germline, CDR1 MDHEN and CDR2 SYDVKM. V trimming: 6 bases; J trimming: 5 bases; junction bases outside the gene matches: 12.